Below, one TCR beta chain is given with its context. Antigen: not known. The junction departs from germline at one end; a sequencing error may be responsible. These data come from a study of T cells in Graves' hyperthyroidism and ophthalmopathy. Study summary: Sampling of peripheral blood happened at initial diagnosis, prior to any treatment.

Regions amplified from RNA transcripts were the TCR beta CDR3 regions. The HTBI primer set was used in a first-round RT-PCR of the TCR CDR3. TCRdb re-analysed the multiplex PCR reads in MiXCR, keeping a single row per CDR3 protein. The sample has 96,000 or so distinct CDR3 sequences; over 50% are singletons. CDR1 is SEHNR, CDR2 FQNEAQ, per germline (reference sequence). There are 14 residues in the CDR3. Study-level results: Before onset, by a median of approximately 5.9 months, the model predicted ophthalmopathy.

Among the patients, aged 18 to 65, hyperthyroidism was newly diagnosed and had lasted under 2 months. This clonotype was sampled from a woman aged 35 to 49 with Graves' hyperthyroidism. The specimen was blood. V gene TRBV7-9 combines with J gene TRBJ1-2, with 7 bases that match TRBD1. The CDR3 sequence is CASSRDRGFYGYTF. CDR3 nucleotides: TGCGCCAGCAGCCGGGACAGAGGCTTCTATGGCTACACCTTC.